Listed here are 17 T cell receptor beta chains from one sample, sequenced in a study of T and B cells in COVID-19 patients. Blood genomic DNA input for TRB amplification was roughly 250-500 ng. TRB rearrangements were amplified by multiplex PCR with BIOMED2 TRB-A/B primers. TCRdb recomputed calls from the multiplex PCR reads with MiXCR, one row per CDR3 protein. The table includes some 4,300 distinct CDR3 sequences, 30% to 40% detected once. Sample: blood. The receptors derive from a human donor who had recovered from COVID-19.

This chain links TRBV19 with TRBJ2-3; D might be TRBD1 (6 bases). V was clipped by 5 bases and J by 2 bases, with 20 bases between them. This CDR3 is 17 amino acids long. CDR1 and CDR2 from the germline V gene are LNHDA and SQIVND (reference sequence). The CDR3 sequence is CASSQPGPLGATDTQYF. The CDR3 nucleotides are TGTGCCAGTAGTCAACCCGGCCCCCTGGGGGCCACAGATACGCAGTATTTT.

The V and J genes are TRBV7-2 and TRBJ2-2; the D is unclear. V gave up 4 bases and J gave up 3 bases, with 9 bases separating them. The CDR3 is made up of 14 amino acids. Per germline, CDR1 SGHTA and CDR2 FQGNSA. The CDR3 DNA reads TGTGCCAGCAGCTCGGCGCCGTACACCGGGGAGCTGTTTTTT. This sequence encodes CASSSAPYTGELFF.

This chain joins TRBV6-2 or TRBV6-3 and TRBJ2-1; 10 bases map to TRBD2. CDR1 and CDR2 from the germline V gene are MNHEY and SVGEGT. V gave up 2 bases and J gave up 0 bases; unmatched junction bases: 13. The CDR3 sequence is 20 residues long. In DNA, the CDR3 is TGTGCCAGCAGTTACCGCCCTTCTAGCGGGAGCCTGAGCTCCTACAATGAGCAGTTCTTC. Its translation is CASSYRPSSGSLSSYNEQFF.

The V gene is TRBV6-5, the J gene TRBJ1-5; a possible D gene is TRBD1 (5 bases). Germline V CDR1 and CDR2: MNHEY, SVGAGI. The CDR3 has 14 amino acids. V was pared by 1 base and J by 5 bases, with 9 bases between. DNA for the CDR3: TGTGCCAGCAGTTACTTGGGACGGGATCAGCCCCAGCATTTT. Its protein is CASSYLGRDQPQHF.

The CDR3 loop reads CASSLGTSGEQFF. CDR3 bases: TGTGCCAGTAGTTTAGGGACTAGCGGTGAGCAGTTCTTC. V usage is TRBV19 and J usage is TRBJ2-1; 11 bases line up with TRBD2. This CDR3 is 13 amino acids long. The germline V gene has CDR1 LNHDA and CDR2 SQIVND (reference sequence). With 5 bases clipped from V and 9 bases from J, the junction kept 3 bases outside the gene matches.

This chain uses TRBV18 with TRBJ2-7, with 11 bases aligning to TRBD2. Germline loops: CDR1 KGHSH, CDR2 LQKENI. V gave up 3 bases and J gave up 0 bases; unmatched junction bases: 1. This CDR3 comprises 15 residues. CDR3 amino acids: CASSPGTSGSYEQYF. The CDR3 DNA sequence: TGTGCCAGCTCACCCGGGACTAGCGGCTCCTACGAGCAGTACTTC.

This chain links TRBV29-1 with TRBJ2-2, with D perhaps matching TRBD2 (5 bases). Looked up from germline, CDR1 is SQVTM and CDR2 is ANQGSEA. V was clipped by 4 bases and J by 3 bases, with 9 bases between them. The CDR3 extends over 13 amino acids. CDR3 loop: CSVGGWDTGELFF. For the CDR3, the DNA is TGCAGCGTTGGAGGGTGGGACACCGGGGAGCTGTTTTTT.

The CDR3, as DNA: TGTGCCAGCAGTGGCCGGGACCCGGGGAATGAGCAGTTCTTC. It yields the protein CASSGRDPGNEQFF. The chain has TRBV6-2 or TRBV6-3 and TRBJ2-1; D is possibly TRBD1 or TRBD2 (5 bases each). Germline CDR1 MNHEY, CDR2 SVGEGT. The length of the CDR3 is 14 residues. V gave up 5 bases and J gave up 7 bases, with 15 bases separating them.

This clonotype is medium-sized in the sample. The CDR3 region is CASSELQDVDTQYF. CDR3 sequence (DNA): TGTGCCAGCAGTGAACTGCAGGACGTAGATACGCAGTATTTT. The rearrangement links TRBV6-1 to TRBJ2-3; D remains unclear. V gave up 2 bases and J gave up 5 bases, with 11 bases separating them. Germline lookup yields CDR1 MNHNS and CDR2 SASEGT. The CDR3 totals 14 residues.

This clonotype has just a few counts. The rearrangement uses TRBV5-6 and TRBJ2-5, with 8 bases that match TRBD1. CDR1 is SGHDT and CDR2 is YYEEEE in the germline V gene. The CDR3 sequence is 14 residues long. With V trimmed by 3 bases and J by 5 bases, 6 bases remained unmatched. The CDR3 bases are TGTGCCAGCAGCTACGGACAGGGTTTGGAGACCCAGTACTTC. Residues: CASSYGQGLETQYF.

The J gene is TRBJ2-5, the V gene TRBV11-2, with 8 bases identical to TRBD2. This CDR3 region has 13 residues. Germline V gives CDR1 SGHAT, CDR2 FQNNGV. J lost 13 bases, V lost 1 base, and 8 bases had no gene match. The CDR3 loop is CASSLGTSLSPYF. The DNA of the CDR3 is TGTGCCAGCAGCTTAGGGACTAGCCTATCCCCGTACTTC.

This chain links TRBV6-2 or TRBV6-3 with TRBJ1-4; D unresolved. The germline V gene has CDR1 MNHEY and CDR2 SVGEGT. Trimming removed 5 bases at V and 5 bases at J, with 15 bases between. The CDR3 extends over 15 amino acids. This CDR3 reads CASSEEAGANEKLFF. In DNA form, the CDR3 reads TGTGCCAGCAGTGAAGAGGCGGGAGCAAATGAAAAACTGTTTTTT.

The chain joins TRBV6-5 to TRBJ1-5; D is uncertain. In germline, CDR1 is MNHEY, CDR2 SVGAGI. The CDR3 spans 17 residues. Trimming shortened V by 5 bases and J by 0 bases, and 17 bases separated the two germline ends. The CDR3 here is CASSPRSTQYSNQPQHF. The CDR3 DNA reads as TGTGCCAGCAGTCCCCGATCCACCCAATATAGCAATCAGCCCCAGCATTTT.

This clonotype was detected a few times. The genes are TRBV6-1 and TRBJ1-1; a weak D match, TRBD1 (6 bases). V lost 3 bases and J lost 7, with 15 bases in between. The germline gives CDR1 MNHNS, CDR2 SASEGT. CDR3 length: 14 residues. The CDR3 coding sequence is TGTGCCAGCAGTGAGGGGGGCGCCGGTTTTGAAGCTTTCTTT. Amino acids: CASSEGGAGFEAFF.

This clonotype was recorded a few times. This sequence joins TRBV6-1 and TRBJ1-2, with unresolved D. The CDR3 runs 14 residues. V gave up 5 bases and J gave up 8 bases, with 18 bases separating them. Per germline, CDR1 MNHNS and CDR2 SASEGT. CDR3: CASSNRALGKGYTF. As DNA, the CDR3 is TGTGCCAGCAGTAACCGGGCCCTTGGGAAGGGCTACACCTTC.

The chain links TRBV7-3 to TRBJ2-3, with D possibly matching TRBD2 (5 bases). The V end lost 7 bases, the J end lost 3 bases, and 17 bases lay between the germline ends. Germline V gives CDR1 SGHTA, CDR2 FQGTGA. The CDR3 runs 15 residues. CDR3 sequence: CASTLGVSVTDTQYF. The CDR3 DNA reads TGTGCCAGCACCCTCGGGGTTAGCGTGACAGATACGCAGTATTTT. Full variable domain (outside the CDR3, taken from reference TRBV7-3 and TRBJ2-3): GAGVSQTPSNKVTEKGKYVELRCDPISGHTALYWYRQSLGQGPEFLIYFQGTGAADDSGLPNDRFFAVRPEGSVSTLKIQRTERGDSAVYLCASTLGVSVTDTQYFGPGTRLTVL.

This chain joins TRBV6-4 and TRBJ2-5; a possible D gene is TRBD1 (5 bases). The V gene lost 6 bases and the J gene lost 4 bases, with 6 bases spanning the gap. Germline CDR1 and CDR2: MRHNA and SNTAGT. The CDR3 extends over 11 amino acids. CDR3 sequence: CASSQGETQYF. For the CDR3, the DNA is TGTGCCAGCAGCCAGGGAGAGACCCAGTACTTC.